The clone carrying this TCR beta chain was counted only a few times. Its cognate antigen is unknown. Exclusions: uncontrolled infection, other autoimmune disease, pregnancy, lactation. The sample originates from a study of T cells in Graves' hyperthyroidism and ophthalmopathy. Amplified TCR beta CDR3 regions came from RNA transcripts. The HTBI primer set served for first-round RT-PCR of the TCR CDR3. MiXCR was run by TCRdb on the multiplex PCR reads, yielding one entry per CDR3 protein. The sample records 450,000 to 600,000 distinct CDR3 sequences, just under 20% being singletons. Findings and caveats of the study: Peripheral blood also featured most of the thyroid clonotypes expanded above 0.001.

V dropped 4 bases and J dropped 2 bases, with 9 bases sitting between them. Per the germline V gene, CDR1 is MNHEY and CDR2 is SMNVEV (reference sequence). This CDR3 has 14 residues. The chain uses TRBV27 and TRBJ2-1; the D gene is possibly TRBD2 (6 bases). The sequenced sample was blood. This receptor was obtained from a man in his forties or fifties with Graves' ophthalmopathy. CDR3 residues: CASSWAGPYNEQFF. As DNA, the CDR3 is TGTGCCAGCAGTTGGGCGGGGCCCTACAATGAGCAGTTCTTC.